This T cell receptor beta chain was captured in a study of graft-versus-host responses after intestinal transplantation (dated by TCRdb to the early 2020s). Study-level background: The transplants that recipients received were multivisceral, liver-intestinal, or isolated intestinal. All recipients received anti-thymocyte globulin induction followed by maintenance tacrolimus and steroids for 3 to 4 years. Graft-versus-host and host-versus-graft alloreactive T cell clones were tracked in the graft, circulation and bone marrow after intestinal transplantation using bulk TCR-beta CDR3 sequencing. To identify alloreactive clones, pre-transplant mixed lymphocyte reaction products were sequenced and compared with unstimulated pre-transplant donor and recipient T cells. A cohort of fewer than 25 intestinal transplant recipients, including one retransplant, was enrolled, and a few patients lacking pretransplant specimens were excluded. Donor T cell macrochimerism was defined as a peak of at least 4% donor T cells among recipient peripheral blood mononuclear cells. Instead of going to the commercial service, samples from a few later patients were sequenced in-house on an Illumina MiSeq and processed with MiXCR. Study-wide findings and limitations: Early after transplant, declines in HvG clones were associated with peak levels of circulating GvH clones. In the allografts of patients with donor T cell macrochimerism, GvH to HvG T cell clonal ratios were high. GvH clones were detected in recipient bone marrow, and some appeared earlier in ileal mucosa or blood, consistent with an intestinal mucosal origin. The conclusions were limited by the relatively low number and heterogeneity of the intestinal transplant patients.

This specimen's time point label, per the study, means: cells obtained before transplantation from donor or recipient. CD3+CD4+ and CD3+CD8+ populations were FACS-sorted from unstimulated pre-transplant donor and recipient cells taken from spleen or lymph nodes. After removal of 0 bases from V and 3 bases from J, the junction retains 1 base not matched to a gene. Based on the germline V gene, the CDR1 and CDR2 sequences are SGHRS and YFSETQ. The cysteine opens and the phenylalanine closes a CDR3 of 14 amino acids. Only the CDR3 region is kept as DNA, spanning 42 bases read in frame from base 1. Libraries came from the immunoSEQ multiplex PCR assay. In most patients, genomic DNA was isolated using the Qiagen DNeasy Blood and Tissue Kit and sent frozen to Adaptive Biotechnologies for TCR sequencing. For most patients, genomic DNA was subjected to high-throughput TCR-beta CDR3 sequencing by Adaptive Biotechnologies. The authors processed their data as follows. TCR sequencing data for approximately 17 patients were retrieved from Adaptive's ImmunoSEQ software; a few other patients were processed with MiXCR and VDJtools. CD4 versus CD8 sorting errors were corrected by removing sequences found in both subsets at a frequency ratio below 5:1. CDR3 nucleotide sequences shared between donor and recipient were removed because their origin could not be assigned. Alloreactive clones required at least 2-fold expansion over unstimulated cells and minimum CFSE-low frequency of 0.002% (template counts) or 0.001% (read counts). Clones detected in sequenced pre-transplant spleen, lymph node, or MLR CFSE-low populations of the donor or recipient were defined as mappable. Cumulative frequency of alloreactive clones was calculated as a percentage of all sequences weighted by copy number. TCRdb obtained this table from immuneACCESS and retained in-frame rearrangements with V and J assigned. These tables miss some clones; where compared with another copy, unresolved V genes account for less than half of the shortfall, and the remainder is unexplained. That table gives V, J and clone size, and the DNA gave D and trimming. Present in this sample are 90,000 to 95,000 clones, roughly 91% of which were seen just once. 0.45% to 0.6% of the sample comes from the top ten.

For this clone: Its target antigen remains unknown. Base-call qualities are not available, and no considerably larger clone is one nucleotide away.

This chain is built from TRBV5-1 and TRBJ2-7; 9 middle bases align to TRBD1. This TCR came from a human donor who received an intestinal transplant. This specimen consisted of unstimulated CD8+ T cells sorted from spleen or lymph node cells, obtained before intestinal transplant. The sequence in DNA is TGCGCCAGCAGCTTGGGGACAGGGGTCTACGAGCAGTACTTC. Its protein reads: CASSLGTGVYEQYF.